These 30 T cell receptor beta chains were sequenced from one sample in a study of OX40 agonist ivuxolimab in advanced cancers. Here immunoSEQ multiplex PCR was the method, and the copy in TCRdb shows in-frame clones only, minus some. The sample includes tens of thousands of clones, about 86% of them seen just once. The material sequenced was CD4+ or CD8+ T cells sorted from blood, taken in a trial of the OX40 agonist ivuxolimab. The receptors derive from an adult with an advanced solid tumor such as melanoma, head and neck, liver or kidney cancer.

The chain links TRBV7-9 to TRBJ1-6; D gene uncertain. Germline V CDR1 and CDR2: SEHNR, FQNEAQ (reference sequence). This CDR3 has 13 residues. V lost 1 base to trimming and J lost 10 bases, with 8 bases between them. Written as DNA, the CDR3 is TGTGCCAGCAGCTTAGACACGGTCTCACCCCTCCACTTT. It codes for CASSLDTVSPLHF.

The V call is TRBV6-1, the J call TRBJ2-7, with D possibly being TRBD1 or TRBD2 (6 bases each). The CDR3 is made up of 14 amino acids. The V end lost 1 base, the J end lost 6 bases, and 13 bases lay between the germline ends. Germline V gene sequence: CDR1 MNHNS, CDR2 SASEGT. CDR3 bases: TGTGCCAGCAGTGAAGGGGGGGCGAGATTCGAGCAGTACTTC. Translation: CASSEGGARFEQYF.

The gene calls are TRBV5-1 and TRBJ2-1; D is perhaps TRBD1 (5 bases). The CDR3 sequence is 16 residues long. Trimming took 4 bases from V and 0 from J, leaving 14 bases between them. CDR1 is SGHRS, CDR2 YFSETQ, per germline. The CDR3 region is CASSPSTGYSYNEQFF. In nucleotides, the CDR3 is TGCGCCAGCAGCCCTTCTACAGGTTACTCCTACAATGAGCAGTTCTTC.

The rearrangement joins TRBV11-2 to TRBJ2-6; D is perhaps TRBD2 (5 bases). The CDR3 is 17 residues long. V lost 5 bases, J lost 0 bases, and 14 bases lay in between. Germline V gene data show CDR1 as SGHAT and CDR2 as FQNNGV. CDR3 sequence reads: CASSRKRRGSGANVLTF. Here the CDR3 DNA reads TGTGCCAGCAGCCGAAAACGTCGGGGCTCTGGGGCCAACGTCCTGACTTTC.

CDR3 coding DNA: TGTGCATCCCGAAGCCCGGGAGTAGGTCCCTCAGATACGCAGTATTTT. Residues: CASRSPGVGPSDTQYF. This chain joins TRBV5-8 and TRBJ2-3; weak D call: TRBD2 (6 bases). Germline assignment: CDR1 SGHTS and CDR2 YDEGEE. The CDR3 totals 16 residues.

V is TRBV6-1 and J is TRBJ1-1; D is unresolved. Per germline, CDR1 MNHNS and CDR2 SASEGT. The CDR3 extends over 12 amino acids. Trimming shortened V by 2 bases and J by 5 bases, and 6 bases separated the two germline ends. CDR3 bases: TGTGCCAGCAGTGAAAGTCGTACTGAAGCTTTCTTT. Translating it yields CASSESRTEAFF.

The table lists this clone with a few counts. V and J are TRBV18 and TRBJ1-2; D unclear. V dropped 2 bases and J dropped 2 bases, with 12 bases sitting between them. This CDR3 spans 15 amino acids. Looked up from germline, CDR1 is KGHSH and CDR2 is LQKENI. CDR3 sequence: CASSPYVEMNYGYTF. As DNA, the CDR3 is TGTGCCAGCTCACCATACGTGGAAATGAACTATGGCTACACCTTC.

The chain links TRBV11-2 to TRBJ2-7, with no clear D. The germline V and J ends were trimmed by 5 bases and 6 bases, with 11 bases remaining between them. The CDR3 runs to 12 residues. Germline V gives CDR1 SGHAT, CDR2 FQNNGV. Written as DNA, the CDR3 is TGTGCCAGCAGCCCCCAGAGGTCCGAGCAGTACTTC. Its protein product is CASSPQRSEQYF.

V gene TRBV7-2 combines with J gene TRBJ1-1; no reliable D call. V was trimmed by 3 bases and J by 5 bases, leaving 4 bases between them. From germline, CDR1 is SGHTA and CDR2 FQGNSA. The CDR3 is 11 amino acids. For the CDR3, the DNA is TGTGCCAGCAGCTTCCGAACTGAAGCTTTCTTT. Translating it yields CASSFRTEAFF.

As to this clone: This is likely a read error, given that the CDR3 carries no conserved phenylalanine or tryptophan at its end. The DNA is left out, because the CDR3 cannot be placed on it with certainty; the CDR3 is given as TCRdb lists it. This sequence joins TRBV4-1 and TRBJ2-7; the DNA was not used to check the table's D call, TRBD2. The germline gives CDR1 MGHRA, CDR2 YSYEKL. The CDR3 is made up of 9 amino acids, end residues included. The CDR3 region is CASSHRTAA.

The chain couples TRBV27 to TRBJ1-1; D may be TRBD1 (6 bases). The CDR3 extends over 16 amino acids. Per germline, CDR1 MNHEY and CDR2 SMNVEV (reference sequence). V lost 0 bases, J lost 7 bases, and 18 bases lay in between. CDR3 in amino acids: CASSLSKGEGGLEAFF. CDR3 sequence (DNA): TGTGCCAGCAGTTTATCGAAAGGGGAGGGGGGGCTTGAAGCTTTCTTT.

The chain joins TRBV9 to TRBJ2-7, with 11 bases matching TRBD2. J lost 3 bases, V lost 4 bases, and 18 bases had no gene match. CDR1 is SGDLS and CDR2 is YYNGEE in the germline V gene. CDR3 length: 19 residues. The CDR3 sequence: CASSPRTSGSLNSLYEQYF. DNA for the CDR3: TGTGCCAGCAGCCCCCGGACTAGCGGGTCCCTCAATTCGCTCTACGAGCAGTACTTC.

The genes are TRBV7-8 and TRBJ2-3, with D tentatively TRBD1 (6 bases). Germline lookup yields CDR1 SGHVS and CDR2 FQNEAQ. The CDR3 sequence is 12 residues long. V shed 8 bases and J shed 0 bases, with 6 bases lying between them. CDR3 nucleotides: TGTGCCAGCGGACAGAGCACAGATACGCAGTATTTT. Amino acids: CASGQSTDTQYF.

Here the CDR3 reads CSVRLGGHSGNTIYF. The CDR3 DNA reads as TGCAGCGTGAGGCTCGGCGGCCACTCTGGAAACACCATATATTTT. V is TRBV29-1 and J is TRBJ1-3; the D is unclear. Germline-derived CDR1 and CDR2 are SQVTM and ANQGSEA. CDR3 length equals 15 residues. V gave up 6 bases and J gave up 0 bases, with 15 bases separating them.

This clone occurred once. The chain employs TRBV10-3 and TRBJ2-5; 7 positions match TRBD1. Germline CDR1 ENHRY, CDR2 SYGVKD. The V segment lost 10 bases and the J segment 4 bases; nucleotides outside the gene matches: 9. The CDR3 is made up of 13 amino acids. CDR3 nucleotide sequence: TGTGCCACAGGGACAGACGCGGGAGAGACCCAGTACTTC. It translates to CATGTDAGETQYF.

The J gene is TRBJ2-3, the V gene TRBV7-6; D might be TRBD1 or TRBD2, each matching 5 bases. The CDR3 is made up of 15 amino acids. Germline lookup yields CDR1 SGHVS and CDR2 FNYEAQ. Trimming shortened V by 2 bases and J by 3 bases, and 12 bases separated the two germline ends. CDR3 coding DNA: TGTGCCAGCAGCTTACAGGGCGAGGGAACAGATACGCAGTATTTT. It is translated as CASSLQGEGTDTQYF.

The J gene is TRBJ1-1, the V gene TRBV28; 7 bases line up with TRBD1. The CDR3 is 14 amino acids. Unmatched junction bases numbered 6, after V lost 7 bases and J lost 1 base. Germline V gene data show CDR1 as MDHEN and CDR2 as SYDVKM. CDR3 in amino acids: CASTQQGSNTEAFF. CDR3 bases: TGTGCCAGCACCCAACAGGGGTCGAACACTGAAGCTTTCTTT.

The chain joins TRBV5-1 to TRBJ2-7, with 11 nucleotides matching TRBD1. The CDR3 is made up of 15 amino acids. Germline CDR1 reads SGHRS; CDR2 reads YFSETQ. The V gene end was trimmed by 4 bases and the J gene end by 3 bases; junction bases not matched to a gene: 6. CDR3 sequence reads: CASSLGGTGGYEQYF. The CDR3 DNA sequence: TGCGCCAGCAGCCTTGGAGGGACAGGGGGCTACGAGCAGTACTTC.

The chain has TRBV11-2 and TRBJ1-2; D might be TRBD1 (6 bases). The V end was cut by 5 bases, the J end by 4 bases, with 11 bases between. In germline, CDR1 is SGHAT, CDR2 FQNNGV. This CDR3 has 13 amino acids. The CDR3 protein is CASSATGTYGYTF. CDR3 nucleotide sequence: TGTGCCAGCAGCGCCACAGGGACCTATGGCTACACCTTC.

This rearrangement joins TRBV19 to TRBJ2-1, with D tentatively TRBD1 (5 bases). This CDR3 contains 13 residues. V was trimmed by 5 bases and J by 5 bases, leaving 10 bases between them. Germline loops: CDR1 LNHDA, CDR2 SQIVND (reference sequence). The CDR3 DNA follows: TGTGCCAGTAGTTGGGGCCCGGACAATGAGCAGTTCTTC. Translating gives CASSWGPDNEQFF.

The V gene is TRBV7-3, the J gene TRBJ2-1; 9 bases match TRBD2. J gave up 4 bases and V 2 bases, and 3 bases lay outside the gene matches. The CDR3 covers 15 residues. Germline CDR1 and CDR2: SGHTA and FQGTGA. CDR3 DNA sequence: TGTGCCAGCAGCTTAGCTAGCGGGGTTTACAATGAGCAGTTCTTC. Its translation: CASSLASGVYNEQFF.

The chain is built from TRBV7-9 and TRBJ1-2; 9 bases match TRBD1. The CDR3 is made up of 17 amino acids. V shed 5 bases, J shed 3 bases, and the junction held 13 bases outside the gene matches. Germline CDR1 SEHNR, CDR2 FQNEAQ (reference sequence). This chain's CDR3 is CASSDIPQGQGDYGYTF. The CDR3 nucleotides read TGTGCCAGCAGCGATATACCCCAGGGACAGGGCGACTATGGCTACACCTTC. The whole variable domain, filled in from reference TRBV7-9 and TRBJ1-2, reads DTGVSQNPRHKITKRGQNVTFRCDPISEHNRLYWYRQTLGQGPEFLTYFQNEAQLEKSRLLSDRFSAERPKGSFSTLEIQRTEQGDSAMYLCASSDIPQGQGDYGYTFGSGTRLTVV.

CDR3 loop: CASNPFGGTRLTDTQYF. In DNA, the CDR3 is TGCGCCAGCAACCCTTTTGGGGGGACACGACTCACAGATACGCAGTATTTT. This sequence joins TRBV5-1 and TRBJ2-3; D is tentatively TRBD1 or TRBD2 (6 bases each). The length of the CDR3 is 17 residues. Germline CDR1 reads SGHRS; CDR2 reads YFSETQ. V gave up 6 bases and J gave up 2 bases, with 22 bases separating them.

The chain carries TRBV11-3 and TRBJ2-3, with D perhaps TRBD2 (6 bases). V was clipped by 5 bases and J by 2 bases, with 17 bases between them. This CDR3 has 16 amino acids. Germline V gene lookup returns CDR1 SGHNT and CDR2 YENEEA. DNA of the CDR3: TGTGCCAGCAGCGTGGGTTTAGCGGAGTTCACAGATACGCAGTATTTT. It yields the protein CASSVGLAEFTDTQYF.

The rearrangement joins TRBV27 to TRBJ2-3; D is uncertain. Trimming cost V 6 bases and J 6 bases, with 10 bases left between them. This CDR3 spans 12 amino acids. CDR1 and CDR2 (germline): MNHEY, SMNVEV (reference sequence). The CDR3 DNA follows: TGTGCCAGCAGACCTCGATGGGATACGCAGTATTTT. This gives the protein CASRPRWDTQYF.

The chain carries TRBV29-1 and TRBJ1-1; the match to TRBD1 covers 8 bases. J lost 4 bases, V lost 0 bases, and 13 bases had no gene match. Germline assignment: CDR1 SQVTM and CDR2 ANQGSEA. The CDR3 is 17 residues long. The CDR3 reads CSVEDYRGLFSGTEAFF. DNA of the CDR3: TGCAGCGTTGAAGATTACAGGGGGTTATTTTCGGGCACTGAAGCTTTCTTT.

The chain has TRBV28 and TRBJ2-1, with 10 bases identical to TRBD2. Germline V gives CDR1 MDHEN, CDR2 SYDVKM. With 2 bases clipped from V and 8 bases from J, the junction kept 9 bases outside the gene matches. The CDR3 runs to 16 residues. CDR3 DNA: TGTGCCAGCAGTTTACCACCTAGCGGGAGAATCTATGAGCAGTTCTTC. The encoded protein is CASSLPPSGRIYEQFF.

V and J are TRBV11-2 and TRBJ2-2; 9 positions agree with TRBD1. The trim removed 3 bases at V and 1 base at J, leaving 3 bases unmatched. The CDR3 is 16 residues long. Germline V gives CDR1 SGHAT, CDR2 FQNNGV. Here the CDR3 DNA reads TGTGCCAGCAGCTTGTGGGGACAGGGGAACACCGGGGAGCTGTTTTTT. As protein: CASSLWGQGNTGELFF.

The chain recombines TRBV5-6 with TRBJ1-2; a possible D gene is TRBD1 (5 bases). The V gene lost 5 bases and the J gene lost 5 bases, with 16 bases spanning the gap. Germline lookup yields CDR1 SGHDT and CDR2 YYEEEE. This CDR3 is built from 14 residues. CDR3 sequence: CASSPEMGRYGYTF. The CDR3 region has the DNA TGTGCCAGCAGTCCCGAAATGGGGCGGTATGGCTACACCTTC.

The chain combines TRBV7-3 with TRBJ2-5; weak D call: TRBD1 (6 bases). The CDR3 runs to 15 residues. V lost 5 bases and J lost 4, with 17 bases in between. CDR1 and CDR2 from the germline V gene are SGHTA and FQGTGA. In DNA, the CDR3 is TGTGCCAGCAGCCCGGGGCCCCAGGGGCGAGAGACCCAGTACTTC. This gives the protein CASSPGPQGRETQYF.